The 17 T cell receptor beta chains listed next were all sequenced from one sample in a study of blood T cell repertoires in COVID-19 (TCRdb year 2020). Preparation of the library involved the immunoSEQ multiplex PCR assay. TCRdb re-hosts the immuneACCESS table, in-frame sequences only. Its copies lack some clones; in the studies checked, an unresolved V gene accounts for under half of them, and the cause for the rest is not known. This sample is represented by about 160,000 clones; around 85% of them were singletons. The top ten hold 6.5% to 7.5% of the sample. The sequenced sample consisted of peripheral blood. These receptors were taken from a man older than 75 with COVID-19, enrolled during active disease.

The count of this clone is one. One end of the junction fails to match germline, which may point to a read error. The V and J genes are TRBV6-5 and TRBJ2-3; 12 bases match TRBD2. CDR3 size: 16 residues. Looked up from germline, CDR1 is MNHEY and CDR2 is SVGAGI. The chain's CDR3 is CASSYLTSGGTDTQYF. In DNA form, the CDR3 reads TGTGCCAGCAGCTACTTGACTAGCGGGGGAACAGATACGCAGTATTTT.

This chain uses TRBV7-2 with TRBJ1-2, with D perhaps TRBD1 (6 bases). The CDR3 extends over 14 amino acids. Trimming removed 4 bases at V and 4 bases at J, with 13 bases between. Germline V lookup: CDR1 SGHTA, CDR2 FQGNSA. The CDR3 loop reads CASSYREQTYGYTF. In nucleotides, the CDR3 is TGTGCCAGCAGCTACAGGGAACAGACCTATGGCTACACCTTC.

V gene TRBV19 combines with J gene TRBJ1-2; 7 positions agree with TRBD1. The germline gives CDR1 LNHDA, CDR2 SQIVND (reference sequence). Losses at the gene ends were 5 bases for V and 0 bases for J; bases not matched to a gene: 3. The CDR3 runs 14 residues. Here the CDR3 reads CASSGTGANYGYTF. The DNA of the CDR3 is TGTGCCAGTAGTGGTACAGGGGCTAACTATGGCTACACCTTC.

V and J are TRBV28 and TRBJ1-2; D ambiguous. CDR3 length equals 12 residues. The germline V and J ends were trimmed by 6 bases and 2 bases, with 7 bases remaining between them. Germline lookup yields CDR1 MDHEN and CDR2 SYDVKM. The CDR3 sequence is CASSPSNYGYTF. DNA of the CDR3: TGTGCCAGCAGCCCCTCGAACTATGGCTACACCTTC.

The gene calls are TRBV6-5 and TRBJ1-2; 9 positions match TRBD1. CDR3 length equals 14 residues. V shed 5 bases, J shed 6 bases, and the junction held 7 bases outside the gene matches. CDR1 is MNHEY, CDR2 SVGAGI, per germline. The CDR3 bases are TGTGCCAGCAGTAATAAGGACAGGGGCGATGGCTACACCTTC. Translation gives CASSNKDRGDGYTF.

This clone was detected once. The chain carries TRBV5-6 and TRBJ2-5; 10 nucleotides align to TRBD2. The CDR3 totals 16 residues. V was clipped by 0 bases and J by 3 bases; unmatched bases: 5. CDR1 is SGHDT, CDR2 YYEEEE, per germline. CDR3 sequence (DNA): TGTGCCAGCAGCTTGGTTGGTAGCGGGAGGAAAGAGACCCAGTACTTC. This translates into CASSLVGSGRKETQYF.

The chain uses TRBV9 and TRBJ2-2, with 8 nucleotides matching TRBD2. The CDR3 totals 14 residues. Trimming took 7 bases from V and 1 from J; bases not matched to a gene: 3. CDR1 and CDR2 from the germline V gene are SGDLS and YYNGEE. The CDR3 coding sequence is TGTGCCAGCCGTAGCGGGGTGAACACCGGGGAGCTGTTTTTT. Translating gives CASRSGVNTGELFF.

The gene calls are TRBV5-1 and TRBJ1-3; maybe TRBD1 (5 bases). Germline loops: CDR1 SGHRS, CDR2 YFSETQ. CDR3 length: 13 residues. V dropped 0 bases and J dropped 6 bases, with 7 bases sitting between them. The CDR3 bases are TGCGCCAGCAGCTTGGGACAGTTAAACACCATATATTTT. Translating gives CASSLGQLNTIYF.

This sequence joins TRBV2 and TRBJ2-5; D unclear. Trimming stripped 4 bases from V and 4 bases from J, with 22 bases between. CDR3 length equals 17 residues. CDR1 SNHLY and CDR2 FYNNEI come from the germline V gene. The CDR3: CASSASLPGPPGETQYF. CDR3 sequence (DNA): TGTGCCAGCAGTGCTTCCCTCCCGGGTCCCCCCGGAGAGACCCAGTACTTC.

V usage is TRBV19 and J usage is TRBJ1-2, with TRBD1 matching over 8 bases. Germline trimming cut 5 bases from V and 2 bases from J; bases unmatched to any gene: 4. CDR3 length: 14 residues. CDR1 LNHDA and CDR2 SQIVND come from the germline V gene (reference sequence). The CDR3 is CASSRGTGNYGYTF. The DNA for the CDR3 is TGTGCCAGTAGTCGGGGGACAGGCAACTATGGCTACACCTTC.

The gene calls are TRBV15 and TRBJ2-7, with D maybe TRBD2 (6 bases). The germline V and J ends were trimmed by 2 bases and 2 bases, with 10 bases remaining between them. Germline loops: CDR1 LNHNV, CDR2 YYDKDF (reference sequence). CDR3 length: 14 amino acids. CDR3 DNA sequence: TGTGCCACCAGCAGATCGGGAGTTACCTACGAGCAGTACTTC. Translating it yields CATSRSGVTYEQYF.

The chain carries TRBV2 and TRBJ1-1, with TRBD1 matching 7 bases. This CDR3 spans 14 amino acids. Germline loops: CDR1 SNHLY, CDR2 FYNNEI. After removal of 3 bases from V and 8 bases from J, the junction contained 9 bases not matched to a gene. The CDR3 region has the DNA TGTGCCAGCAGTGACAGGGGGGCCGTGAGGGAAGCTTTCTTT. This sequence encodes CASSDRGAVREAFF.

This clone appeared once. The chain recombines TRBV5-1 with TRBJ1-2; 8 nucleotides agree with TRBD1. The CDR3 has 13 residues. V was clipped by 0 bases and J by 10 bases; unmatched bases: 5. Per the germline V gene, CDR1 is SGHRS and CDR2 is YFSETQ. The CDR3 loop reads CASSLGRGPDYTF. As DNA, the CDR3 is TGCGCCAGCAGCTTGGGCAGGGGGCCGGACTACACCTTC.

This chain connects TRBV29-1 to TRBJ1-1; D is unclear. The V gene's germline CDR1 is SQVTM and CDR2 ANQGSEA. The length of the CDR3 is 13 residues. V dropped 6 bases and J dropped 0 bases, with 11 bases sitting between them. The CDR3 is CSVVRLLNTEAFF. The CDR3 nucleotides are TGCAGCGTAGTGAGGCTCTTGAACACTGAAGCTTTCTTT.

This clone has a single count. The chain combines TRBV5-1 with TRBJ1-1; the match to TRBD1 covers 7 bases. This CDR3 is built from 14 residues. Germline-derived CDR1 and CDR2 are SGHRS and YFSETQ. V trimming: 5 bases; J trimming: 2 bases; junction bases outside the gene matches: 6. This CDR3 reads CASRTGQLNTEAFF. CDR3 in DNA: TGCGCCAGCAGGACGGGACAGCTTAACACTGAAGCTTTCTTT. Full variable domain (missing parts from reference TRBV5-1 and TRBJ1-1): KAGVTQTPRYLIKTRGQQVTLSCSPISGHRSVSWYQQTPGQGLQFLFEYFSETQRNKGNFPGRFSGRQFSNSRSEMNVSTLELGDSALYLCASRTGQLNTEAFFGQGTRLTVV.

The V call is TRBV27, the J call TRBJ2-4; TRBD2 matches at 9 bases. The germline V gene encodes CDR1 MNHEY and CDR2 SMNVEV (reference sequence). The V and J ends lost 0 bases and 4 bases, in that order; junction bases with no gene match: 7. CDR3 size: 17 residues. The CDR3 reads CASSLSPSSGGKNIQYF. The DNA for the CDR3 is TGTGCCAGCAGTTTATCACCCTCGAGCGGGGGGAAAAACATTCAGTACTTC.

This sequence joins TRBV2 and TRBJ1-2; TRBD1 might be the D (6 bases). The CDR3 contains 14 residues. V was trimmed by 6 bases and J by 4 bases, leaving 15 bases between them. The germline V gene has CDR1 SNHLY and CDR2 FYNNEI. The DNA for the CDR3 is TGTGCCAGCAGCGCCGACAGGCTATCCTATGGCTACACCTTC. Its protein product is CASSADRLSYGYTF.